A single sample gave rise to the 25 T cell receptor beta chains below, sequenced in a study of CD8 T cells in ankylosing spondylitis. One entry per CDR3 protein, called by TCRdb with MiXCR from the 5' RACE reads. The table shows tens of thousands of distinct CDR3 sequences, with 3% occurring only once. What was sequenced was blood, either unsorted or a sorted T cell fraction (not recorded which). All receptors come from a male donor with ankylosing spondylitis or in good health (not recorded which).

The V call is TRBV9, the J call TRBJ2-2; D call uncertain. The CDR3 spans 14 residues. V lost 0 bases and J 3 bases, leaving 6 bases between the germline ends. Germline V lookup: CDR1 SGDLS, CDR2 YYNGEE. This CDR3 reads CASSVEWDTGELFF. Here the CDR3 DNA reads TGTGCCAGCAGCGTAGAGTGGGACACCGGGGAGCTGTTTTTT.

This clonotype came up many times. The rearrangement uses TRBV9 and TRBJ2-1; TRBD1 is a possible D gene (5 bases). The length of the CDR3 is 15 residues. In germline, CDR1 is SGDLS, CDR2 YYNGEE. The V end lost 0 bases, the J end lost 5 bases, and 12 bases lay between the germline ends. CDR3 nucleotide sequence: TGTGCCAGCAGCGTAGTAGCCAGGGCTGACAATGAGCAGTTCTTC. This codes for CASSVVARADNEQFF.

This clonotype has a count of ten or more. The chain employs TRBV9 and TRBJ1-6, with TRBD1 as a possible D gene (5 bases). Per germline, CDR1 SGDLS and CDR2 YYNGEE. CDR3 length: 15 amino acids. Trimming took 4 bases from V and 7 from J, leaving 15 bases between them. CDR3 residues: CASSPLGTENSPLHF. For the CDR3, the DNA is TGTGCCAGCAGCCCTTTAGGGACGGAAAATTCACCCCTCCACTTT.

This clonotype was observed many times. The chain has TRBV9 and TRBJ1-2; 9 bases are shared with TRBD1. V lost 2 bases to trimming and J lost 1 base; unmatched junction nucleotides: 12. The CDR3 spans 18 residues. Germline CDR1 and CDR2: SGDLS and YYNGEE. The CDR3 region is CASSVGREQGALNYGYTF. CDR3 DNA sequence: TGTGCCAGCAGCGTCGGGAGAGAACAGGGGGCCCTTAACTATGGCTACACCTTC.

This clonotype has a count of ten or more. J is TRBJ2-2 and V is TRBV9; D gene uncertain. This CDR3 region has 13 residues. With 4 bases removed from V and 1 base from J, the gap between germline ends came to 5 bases. CDR1 and CDR2 (germline): SGDLS, YYNGEE. The CDR3 spells CASSLQNTGELFF. The DNA for the CDR3 is TGTGCCAGCAGCCTACAGAACACCGGGGAGCTGTTTTTT.

This clonotype was detected many times. V is TRBV9 and J is TRBJ2-2; 13 bases line up with TRBD2. The CDR3 totals 17 residues. With 4 bases clipped from V and 0 bases from J, the junction kept 3 bases outside the gene matches. The germline V gene has CDR1 SGDLS and CDR2 YYNGEE. Written as DNA, the CDR3 is TGTGCCAGCAGCTCCGGACTAGCGGGGGCGAACACCGGGGAGCTGTTTTTT. Protein: CASSSGLAGANTGELFF. The full variable domain, in which reference TRBV9 and TRBJ2-2 provide the parts outside the CDR3, is DSGVTQTPKHLITATGQRVTLRCSPRSGDLSVYWYQQSLDQGLQFLIQYYNGEERAKGNILERFSAQQFPDLHSELNLSSLELGDSALYFCASSSGLAGANTGELFFGEGSRLTVL.

The genes are TRBV10-3 and TRBJ2-3; maybe TRBD2 (6 bases). The ends were cut back, 4 bases at V and 2 bases at J, with 10 bases in the middle. Germline V lookup: CDR1 ENHRY, CDR2 SYGVKD. This CDR3 has 14 amino acids. In DNA, the CDR3 is TGTGCCATCAGTGCTGCGGGGCTCACAGATACGCAGTATTTT. Its translation: CAISAAGLTDTQYF.

At least ten counts were recorded for this clonotype. CDR3 nucleotides: TGTGCCAGCAGCGCTACGGCGGCAGGCACTGAAGCTTTCTTT. This gives the protein CASSATAAGTEAFF. The chain uses TRBV9 and TRBJ1-1, with no clear D. This CDR3 has 14 residues. The V end lost 3 bases, the J end lost 4 bases, and 13 bases lay between the germline ends. Germline CDR1 is SGDLS and CDR2 is YYNGEE.

This clonotype was seen many times. V and J are TRBV9 and TRBJ2-2; D may be TRBD2 (5 bases). The germline V gene encodes CDR1 SGDLS and CDR2 YYNGEE. V dropped 5 bases and J dropped 6 bases, with 11 bases sitting between them. The CDR3 runs 13 residues. CDR3 DNA: TGTGCCAGCAGTCTAGAGGGTCCCGGGGAGCTGTTTTTT. Residues: CASSLEGPGELFF.

This clonotype was seen repeatedly, ten times or more. This chain links TRBV9 with TRBJ2-1; 11 positions match TRBD2. This CDR3 has 15 amino acids. Germline V gene data show CDR1 as SGDLS and CDR2 as YYNGEE. With V trimmed by 5 bases and J by 6 bases, 7 bases remained unmatched. CDR3 DNA sequence: TGTGCCAGCAGTGAAACTAGCGGGGGTTCCAATGAGCAGTTCTTC. This codes for CASSETSGGSNEQFF.

This clonotype came up many times. The V call is TRBV9, the J call TRBJ2-5; D may be TRBD2 (5 bases). Per germline, CDR1 SGDLS and CDR2 YYNGEE. V lost 0 bases to trimming and J lost 2 bases, with 14 bases between them. The CDR3 sequence is 16 residues long. This chain's CDR3 is CASSVGGADQQETQYF. In DNA form, the CDR3 reads TGTGCCAGCAGCGTAGGCGGAGCGGATCAACAAGAGACCCAGTACTTC.

The sample holds many counts of this clonotype. The chain has TRBV9 and TRBJ2-5, with TRBD1 identical over 8 bases. Unmatched junction bases numbered 5, after V lost 2 bases and J lost 2 bases. The germline gives CDR1 SGDLS, CDR2 YYNGEE. This CDR3 has 15 residues. The CDR3 loop reads CASSVWTGQQETQYF. The CDR3 region has the DNA TGTGCCAGCAGCGTCTGGACAGGGCAACAAGAGACCCAGTACTTC.

V and J are TRBV9 and TRBJ2-3; D may match TRBD1 or TRBD2 (5 bases each). The CDR3 sequence is 15 residues long. Germline V gives CDR1 SGDLS, CDR2 YYNGEE. The germline V and J ends were trimmed by 0 bases and 2 bases, with 10 bases remaining between them. CDR3 in DNA: TGTGCCAGCAGCGTAGTCACCGGGGCCACAGATACGCAGTATTTT. Protein product: CASSVVTGATDTQYF.

This clonotype was seen many times. The CDR3 DNA reads TGTGCCAGCAGCGTACGGACAAGCGGATCACCCCTCCACTTT. This codes for CASSVRTSGSPLHF. The chain is built from TRBV9 and TRBJ1-6, with D possibly matching TRBD1 (5 bases). CDR1 is SGDLS, CDR2 YYNGEE, per germline. V gave up 1 base and J gave up 10 bases, with 12 bases separating them. The CDR3 loop spans 14 amino acids.

This clonotype was found many times. The J gene is TRBJ2-3, the V gene TRBV9, with 8 bases fitting TRBD2. The CDR3 spans 16 residues. V trimming: 4 bases; J trimming: 5 bases; junction bases outside the gene matches: 12. Germline loops: CDR1 SGDLS, CDR2 YYNGEE. CDR3 sequence reads: CASSPYSGTPEDTQYF. The CDR3 DNA is TGTGCCAGCAGCCCCTATAGCGGGACACCCGAAGATACGCAGTATTTT.

This clonotype was counted many times. This chain connects TRBV9 to TRBJ2-2; 7 bases agree with TRBD1. The V segment lost 0 bases and the J segment 8 bases; nucleotides outside the gene matches: 10. This CDR3 contains 16 residues. Germline-derived CDR1 and CDR2 are SGDLS and YYNGEE. CDR3 in amino acids: CASSVDKGAVSGELFF. The CDR3 DNA follows: TGTGCCAGCAGCGTAGACAAGGGGGCCGTATCGGGGGAGCTGTTTTTT.

Note on this clonotype: A single base separates this from a much larger clone, so it may be a read error. J is TRBJ2-1 and V is TRBV9; no clear D gene. Per the germline V gene, CDR1 is SGDLS and CDR2 is YYNGEE. The CDR3 contains 16 residues. The CDR3 loop reads CASSATVRSSYSEQFF. The CDR3 nucleotides read TGTGCCAGCAGCGCGACCGTGAGAAGCTCCTACAGTGAGCAGTTCTTC. Full variable domain (rest looked up from reference TRBV9 and TRBJ2-1): DSGVTQTPKHLITATGQRVTLRCSPRSGDLSVYWYQQSLDQGLQFLIQYYNGEERAKGNILERFSAQQFPDLHSELNLSSLELGDSALYFCASSATVRSSYSEQFFGPGTRLTVL.

This clonotype occurred many times. The rearrangement uses TRBV9 and TRBJ2-5, with D tentatively TRBD1 or TRBD2 (6 bases each). This CDR3 comprises 15 residues. Per germline, CDR1 SGDLS and CDR2 YYNGEE. The V end was cut by 4 bases, the J end by 5 bases, with 18 bases between. CDR3 sequence: CASSSRGDGWETQYF. The CDR3, as DNA: TGTGCCAGCAGCTCTAGGGGGGATGGGTGGGAGACCCAGTACTTC.

This clonotype was picked up many times. The chain is built from TRBV9 and TRBJ2-1; 7 nucleotides line up with TRBD1. Germline V gives CDR1 SGDLS, CDR2 YYNGEE. V gave up 4 bases and J gave up 7 bases; unmatched junction bases: 8. This CDR3 is 14 amino acids long. The DNA of the CDR3 is TGTGCCAGCAGCTTAGGGACAGTCGGGAATGAGCAGTTCTTC. Translating it yields CASSLGTVGNEQFF.

The sample holds many counts of this clonotype. The chain uses TRBV9 and TRBJ2-5; D remains ambiguous. The V gene's germline CDR1 is SGDLS and CDR2 YYNGEE. The CDR3 is 12 residues long. The V gene lost 3 bases and the J gene lost 5 bases, with 8 bases spanning the gap. The CDR3 sequence: CASSGGLETQYF. The CDR3 nucleotides read TGTGCCAGCAGCGGCGGCTTGGAGACCCAGTACTTC. The complete variable domain, with remaining parts taken from reference TRBV9 and TRBJ2-5, reads DSGVTQTPKHLITATGQRVTLRCSPRSGDLSVYWYQQSLDQGLQFLIQYYNGEERAKGNILERFSAQQFPDLHSELNLSSLELGDSALYFCASSGGLETQYFGPGTRLLVL.

There are a few counts of this clonotype. The CDR3 region is CASSVAGSDSPLHF. In nucleotides, the CDR3 is TGTGCCAGCAGCGTAGCGGGGTCAGATTCACCCCTCCACTTT. This chain connects TRBV9 to TRBJ1-6; D is unclear. The CDR3 extends over 14 amino acids. From germline, CDR1 is SGDLS and CDR2 YYNGEE. The germline V and J ends were trimmed by 0 bases and 8 bases, with 9 bases remaining between them.

This clonotype was counted many times. This chain links TRBV9 with TRBJ2-3; unclear D gene. The V and J ends lost 3 bases and 0 bases respectively, with 5 bases between them. The CDR3 sequence is 13 residues long. Germline V gene data show CDR1 as SGDLS and CDR2 as YYNGEE. CDR3 DNA sequence: TGTGCCAGCAGCGGCATAAGCACAGATACGCAGTATTTT. The encoded protein is CASSGISTDTQYF.

Ten or more counts support this clonotype. The rearrangement joins TRBV9 to TRBJ1-2; D is perhaps TRBD1 (6 bases). Germline values: CDR1 SGDLS, CDR2 YYNGEE. CDR3 length equals 16 residues. V lost 0 bases, J lost 4 bases, and 16 bases lay in between. CDR3 residues: CASSVGDMEPSYGYTF. The CDR3, as DNA: TGTGCCAGCAGCGTAGGGGACATGGAACCTTCCTATGGCTACACCTTC.

This clonotype was counted many times. V gene TRBV9 combines with J gene TRBJ2-3, with D unresolved. Germline V CDR1 and CDR2: SGDLS, YYNGEE. The V gene lost 0 bases and the J gene lost 0 bases, with 5 bases spanning the gap. This CDR3 spans 14 amino acids. CDR3 in amino acids: CASSVATSTDTQYF. For the CDR3, the DNA is TGTGCCAGCAGCGTAGCCACGAGCACAGATACGCAGTATTTT.

In its sample, this clonotype is medium-sized (0.01 to 0.1%). The V call is TRBV9, the J call TRBJ2-3; D not certain. CDR3 length equals 14 residues. V was clipped by 1 base and J by 0 bases, with 6 bases between them. Germline CDR1 and CDR2: SGDLS and YYNGEE. The DNA of the CDR3 is TGTGCCAGCAGCGTATATGGGAGCACAGATACGCAGTATTTT. Encoded protein: CASSVYGSTDTQYF.